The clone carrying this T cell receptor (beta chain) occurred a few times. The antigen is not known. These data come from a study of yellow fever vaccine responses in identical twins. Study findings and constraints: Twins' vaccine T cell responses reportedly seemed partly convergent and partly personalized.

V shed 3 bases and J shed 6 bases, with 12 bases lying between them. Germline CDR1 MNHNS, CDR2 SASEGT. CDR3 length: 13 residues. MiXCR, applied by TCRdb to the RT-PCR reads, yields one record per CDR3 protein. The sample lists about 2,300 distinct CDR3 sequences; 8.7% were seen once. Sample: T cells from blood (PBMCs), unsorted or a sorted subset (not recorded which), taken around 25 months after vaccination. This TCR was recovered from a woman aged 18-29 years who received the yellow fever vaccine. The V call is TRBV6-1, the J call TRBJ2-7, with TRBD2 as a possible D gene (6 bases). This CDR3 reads CASSEFVGGEQYF. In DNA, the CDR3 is TGTGCCAGCAGTGAGTTTGTCGGGGGCGAGCAGTACTTC.